A selection of T cell receptor beta chains follows, all from one sample in a study of blood T cell repertoires in COVID-19. Method: immunoSEQ multiplex PCR; TCRdb's copy keeps in-frame clones and lacks some. Counted here are about 94,000 clones, around 87% occurring once; the ten biggest clones make up around 4.5%. What was sequenced was peripheral blood. The receptors were sampled from a woman over 75 with acute or convalescent COVID-19. Both conserved end residues are part of each CDR3. Each record gives: CDR3 DNA, CDR3 protein, V gene, D gene, J gene, clone size. D genes are given only for firm matches. Not all rows give a size; the values are once, few, many and, for expanded clones, a class.

cdr3_nt: TGTGCCAGTAGCAATGAGGGACAGGGTAGCAATCAGCCCCAGCATTTT; cdr3_aa: CASSNEGQGSNQPQHF; v_call: TRBV19; d_call: TRBD1; j_call: TRBJ1-5; clone_size: -
cdr3_nt: TGTGCCAGCAGCCCGAGTGGGCAGGGTGGGGAGACCCAGTACTTC; cdr3_aa: CASSPSGQGGETQYF; v_call: TRBV5-8; d_call: -; j_call: TRBJ2-5; clone_size: -
cdr3_nt: TGTGCCATCACCCGAAGAGGCGGCCCTGAAGCTTTCTTT; cdr3_aa: CAITRRGGPEAFF; v_call: TRBV13; d_call: -; j_call: TRBJ1-1; clone_size: -
cdr3_nt: TGTGCTAGTGCTTCTGGACAGGGGTTGGAGACCCAGTACTTC; cdr3_aa: CASASGQGLETQYF; v_call: TRBV12-5; d_call: TRBD1; j_call: TRBJ2-5; clone_size: -
cdr3_nt: TGTGCCACCACGACAGGGGGAAACACCATATATTTT; cdr3_aa: CATTTGGNTIYF; v_call: TRBV28; d_call: TRBD1; j_call: TRBJ1-3; clone_size: -
cdr3_nt: TGTGCCAGCAGTTACCCCGACAGGGAGGCGGACTATGGCTACACCTTC; cdr3_aa: CASSYPDREADYGYTF; v_call: TRBV6-6; d_call: TRBD1; j_call: TRBJ1-2; clone_size: -
cdr3_nt: TGTGCCTGGAGGACCCGGGCCGGGACAGGGGGGACTTCACCCCTCCACTTT; cdr3_aa: CAWRTRAGTGGTSPLHF; v_call: TRBV30; d_call: TRBD1; j_call: TRBJ1-6; clone_size: -
cdr3_nt: TGTGCCAGCAGTTACCCCCGTATGGCGGGGGGCCGGAATGAGCAGTTCTTC; cdr3_aa: CASSYPRMAGGRNEQFF; v_call: TRBV6-2/TRBV6-3; d_call: TRBD2; j_call: TRBJ2-1; clone_size: -
cdr3_nt: TGTGCCAGCAGGGGTAGCGGGGGGGATCAAGAGACCCAGTACTTC; cdr3_aa: CASRGSGGDQETQYF; v_call: TRBV6-4; d_call: TRBD2; j_call: TRBJ2-5; clone_size: -
cdr3_nt: TGTGCCAGCAGCTTAAGACAGGGTGGCGGAGCTTTCTTT; cdr3_aa: CASSLRQGGGAFF; v_call: TRBV5-6; d_call: TRBD1; j_call: TRBJ1-1; clone_size: few
cdr3_nt: TGTGCCAGCAGTGAAGTGCAGGGATCTTGCTCTGAAGCTTTCTTT; cdr3_aa: CASSEVQGSCSEAFF; v_call: TRBV2; d_call: -; j_call: TRBJ1-1; clone_size: -
cdr3_nt: TGTGCCAGCAGCTTCCTAGCGGGAGTGGGGTTCTTC; cdr3_aa: CASSFLAGVGFF; v_call: TRBV7-8; d_call: TRBD2; j_call: TRBJ2-1; clone_size: -
cdr3_nt: TGTGCCAGCAGCTTCGGACTAGCCGCATACAATGAGCAGTTCTTC; cdr3_aa: CASSFGLAAYNEQFF; v_call: TRBV5-4; d_call: TRBD2; j_call: TRBJ2-1; clone_size: -
cdr3_nt: TGTGCCAGTAGTATCCCGACACGCTCCACCTACAATGAGCAGTTCTTC; cdr3_aa: CASSIPTRSTYNEQFF; v_call: TRBV19; d_call: -; j_call: TRBJ2-1; clone_size: -
cdr3_nt: TGTGCCAGCAGCTTAGCTACCGGGACTAGCGGGAGAGGAAATGAGCAGTTCTTC; cdr3_aa: CASSLATGTSGRGNEQFF; v_call: TRBV7-2; d_call: TRBD2; j_call: TRBJ2-1; clone_size: -
cdr3_nt: TGTGCCAGCAGCCCCTTGACAGGGGTAAGGAGCACCATATATTTT; cdr3_aa: CASSPLTGVRSTIYF; v_call: TRBV7-9; d_call: TRBD1; j_call: TRBJ1-3; clone_size: -
cdr3_nt: TGTGCCAGCAGTGAAGGGGGACAGAAAATCTATGGCTACACCTTC; cdr3_aa: CASSEGGQKIYGYTF; v_call: TRBV2; d_call: TRBD1; j_call: TRBJ1-2; clone_size: -
cdr3_nt: TGTGCCTGGAGCGATAAAACAGGGGTAAATTCACCCCTCCACTTT; cdr3_aa: CAWSDKTGVNSPLHF; v_call: TRBV30; d_call: TRBD1; j_call: TRBJ1-6; clone_size: -
cdr3_nt: TGTGCCAGCTCTCGGACAGGTTGGAATCAGCCCCAGCATTTT; cdr3_aa: CASSRTGWNQPQHF; v_call: TRBV18; d_call: TRBD1; j_call: TRBJ1-5; clone_size: -
cdr3_nt: TGTGCCAGCAGTGGGATAACAGGGGGTCCCTCTGGAAACACCATATATTTT; cdr3_aa: CASSGITGGPSGNTIYF; v_call: TRBV6-1; d_call: TRBD1; j_call: TRBJ1-3; clone_size: -
cdr3_nt: TGTGCCAGCAGCCAAGAATGGGACAGGTACATGAACACTGAAGCTTTCTTT; cdr3_aa: CASSQEWDRYMNTEAFF; v_call: TRBV14; d_call: TRBD1; j_call: TRBJ1-1; clone_size: -
cdr3_nt: TGTGCCAGCTCACCGTTGGGCGGGAGTAAAAAAGAGACCCAGTACTTC; cdr3_aa: CASSPLGGSKKETQYF; v_call: TRBV18; d_call: TRBD2; j_call: TRBJ2-5; clone_size: -
cdr3_nt: TGCAGCGTTCACACCGGACAGGCCTATGGCTACACCTTC; cdr3_aa: CSVHTGQAYGYTF; v_call: TRBV29-1; d_call: TRBD1; j_call: TRBJ1-2; clone_size: -
cdr3_nt: TGTGCCAGCCAATCGGGGTCTCCCACTGAAGCTTTCTTT; cdr3_aa: CASQSGSPTEAFF; v_call: TRBV25-1; d_call: -; j_call: TRBJ1-1; clone_size: -
cdr3_nt: TGTGCCAGCAGCTTAGAAACTAGATTTAGCACAGATACGCAGTATTTT; cdr3_aa: CASSLETRFSTDTQYF; v_call: TRBV11-2; d_call: -; j_call: TRBJ2-3; clone_size: -
cdr3_nt: TGTGCTAGCAGCCTCCGACAGGGTAAAGTTAAGGTCTATGGCTACACCTTC; cdr3_aa: CASSLRQGKVKVYGYTF; v_call: TRBV7-7; d_call: TRBD1; j_call: TRBJ1-2; clone_size: -
cdr3_nt: TGCGCCAGCAGTGTGGACAGCCGCACAGATACGCAGTATTTT; cdr3_aa: CASSVDSRTDTQYF; v_call: TRBV10-1; d_call: -; j_call: TRBJ2-3; clone_size: -
cdr3_nt: TGTGCCACCACAGTGAGATTGGCAGGGGATGAAAAACTGTTTTTT; cdr3_aa: CATTVRLAGDEKLFF; v_call: TRBV24-1; d_call: -; j_call: TRBJ1-4; clone_size: few
cdr3_nt: TGTGCCAGCTCAACCGTACTGACATCGACAGTGAACACTGAAGCTTTCTTT; cdr3_aa: CASSTVLTSTVNTEAFF; v_call: TRBV18; d_call: -; j_call: TRBJ1-1; clone_size: -
cdr3_nt: TGTGCCAGCAGTTTACGTGTGCGGCAGGGGGACACCGGGGAGCTGTTTTTT; cdr3_aa: CASSLRVRQGDTGELFF; v_call: TRBV27; d_call: TRBD1; j_call: TRBJ2-2; clone_size: once
cdr3_nt: TGTGCCAGCAGTTTAGGGGGGGCGGGTGGCTACACCTTC; cdr3_aa: CASSLGGAGGYTF; v_call: TRBV27; d_call: -; j_call: TRBJ1-2; clone_size: -
cdr3_nt: TGTGCCAGCAGCCTCACAAAGGGACTTGAAGCTTTCTTT; cdr3_aa: CASSLTKGLEAFF; v_call: TRBV6-2/TRBV6-3; d_call: -; j_call: TRBJ1-1; clone_size: -
cdr3_nt: TGTGCCAGCAGTCCGAGGACAGGGAATGGCTACACCTTC; cdr3_aa: CASSPRTGNGYTF; v_call: TRBV27; d_call: TRBD1; j_call: TRBJ1-2; clone_size: -
cdr3_nt: TGTGCCAGCAGTTACTCTATTGGCCGGCAGGGTCACGAGCAGTACTTC; cdr3_aa: CASSYSIGRQGHEQYF; v_call: TRBV6-5; d_call: -; j_call: TRBJ2-7; clone_size: -
cdr3_nt: TGTGCCAGCAGCCCCCGGACAGGGGGGGGACTAAACTATGGCTACACCTTC; cdr3_aa: CASSPRTGGGLNYGYTF; v_call: TRBV9; d_call: TRBD1; j_call: TRBJ1-2; clone_size: few
cdr3_nt: TGCGCCAGCAGCCCCATAGCGGGAGTCGAGACCCAGTACTTC; cdr3_aa: CASSPIAGVETQYF; v_call: TRBV5-1; d_call: TRBD2; j_call: TRBJ2-5; clone_size: -
cdr3_nt: TGTGCCAGCAGCCAAGAGAGGGACAGGGGACTCTATGGCTACACCTTC; cdr3_aa: CASSQERDRGLYGYTF; v_call: TRBV3-1/TRBV3-2; d_call: TRBD1; j_call: TRBJ1-2; clone_size: -
cdr3_nt: TGTGCCAGCAGCCATCCACAGGGGGAAGCTTTCTTT; cdr3_aa: CASSHPQGEAFF; v_call: TRBV6-2/TRBV6-3; d_call: TRBD1; j_call: TRBJ1-1; clone_size: -
cdr3_nt: TGCGCCAGCAGCCTGACAGGGGGAAATTACGAGCAGTACTTC; cdr3_aa: CASSLTGGNYEQYF; v_call: TRBV5-1; d_call: TRBD1; j_call: TRBJ2-7; clone_size: -
cdr3_nt: TGTGCCTGGAGTGACCTGGGGGGGGTCAATTACTTC; cdr3_aa: CAWSDLGGVNYF; v_call: TRBV30; d_call: TRBD2; j_call: TRBJ2-5; clone_size: -
cdr3_nt: TGTGCCAGCTCACCAGGGGCGAATAATTCACCCCTCCACTTT; cdr3_aa: CASSPGANNSPLHF; v_call: TRBV18; d_call: -; j_call: TRBJ1-6; clone_size: once
cdr3_nt: TGTGCCAGCAGCTTGAGCGCCGAAGATGGCTACACCTTC; cdr3_aa: CASSLSAEDGYTF; v_call: TRBV5-6; d_call: -; j_call: TRBJ1-2; clone_size: -
cdr3_nt: TGTGCCACAACGTACCGGGACACTATCTACAATGAGCAGTTCTTC; cdr3_aa: CATTYRDTIYNEQFF; v_call: TRBV6-5; d_call: -; j_call: TRBJ2-1; clone_size: -
cdr3_nt: TGTGCCAGCAGCCCAGAGAGTAGACTAGCGGGAGCCGAGCAGTACTTC; cdr3_aa: CASSPESRLAGAEQYF; v_call: TRBV9; d_call: TRBD2; j_call: TRBJ2-7; clone_size: -
cdr3_nt: TGTGCCAGCAGTGAAGCTCCCCCACAGGGGATTGGCTACACCTTC; cdr3_aa: CASSEAPPQGIGYTF; v_call: TRBV6-1; d_call: TRBD1; j_call: TRBJ1-2; clone_size: -
cdr3_nt: TGCGCCAGCAGCTTGGAGGCGGTCAGGGGAGAGGGCTACACCTTC; cdr3_aa: CASSLEAVRGEGYTF; v_call: TRBV5-1; d_call: -; j_call: TRBJ1-2; clone_size: -
cdr3_nt: TGTGCCAGCACTCGGGACACGGGACCTCCCGAGCAGTACTTC; cdr3_aa: CASTRDTGPPEQYF; v_call: TRBV2; d_call: -; j_call: TRBJ2-7; clone_size: -
cdr3_nt: TGTGCCAGCAGCCAAGGTGAGGGGAGGGGAGCTTTCTTT; cdr3_aa: CASSQGEGRGAFF; v_call: TRBV3-1/TRBV3-2; d_call: -; j_call: TRBJ1-1; clone_size: -
cdr3_nt: TGTGCCAGCAGCTTAAGACAGGGGGCGGGCACTGAAGCTTTCTTT; cdr3_aa: CASSLRQGAGTEAFF; v_call: TRBV7-2; d_call: TRBD1; j_call: TRBJ1-1; clone_size: once
cdr3_nt: TGTGCCAGCAGTCCTTATCAGGGGGATGAAAAACTGTTTTTT; cdr3_aa: CASSPYQGDEKLFF; v_call: TRBV25-1; d_call: TRBD1; j_call: TRBJ1-4; clone_size: -
cdr3_nt: TGTGCCAGCAGTCAGCGGGCCGGGGAGCTGTTTTTT; cdr3_aa: CASSQRAGELFF; v_call: TRBV12-3/TRBV12-4; d_call: -; j_call: TRBJ2-2; clone_size: -
cdr3_nt: TGTGCCAGCAGCGTCTACGCCTCTGGAAACACCATATATTTT; cdr3_aa: CASSVYASGNTIYF; v_call: TRBV9; d_call: -; j_call: TRBJ1-3; clone_size: -
cdr3_nt: TGTGCCAGCAGTGAGGGGTTAGGGGGTCAGCCCCAGCATTTT; cdr3_aa: CASSEGLGGQPQHF; v_call: TRBV2; d_call: -; j_call: TRBJ1-5; clone_size: few
cdr3_nt: TGTGCCAGCAGTTCCCCGCGCCGGTCTAATTCACCCCTCCACTTT; cdr3_aa: CASSSPRRSNSPLHF; v_call: TRBV27; d_call: -; j_call: TRBJ1-6; clone_size: -
cdr3_nt: TGCGCCAGCAGCCAAAAGGGGGTATCGGGCTTCGATGAGCAGTTCTTC; cdr3_aa: CASSQKGVSGFDEQFF; v_call: TRBV4-3; d_call: -; j_call: TRBJ2-1; clone_size: -
cdr3_nt: TGCGCCAGCAGCCGCCGAGGGGGCACTGAAGCTTTCTTT; cdr3_aa: CASSRRGGTEAFF; v_call: TRBV4-3; d_call: -; j_call: TRBJ1-1; clone_size: -
cdr3_nt: TGTGCCAGCAGCTTAGCCAGGGGCGCAGATACGCAGTATTTT; cdr3_aa: CASSLARGADTQYF; v_call: TRBV11-3; d_call: -; j_call: TRBJ2-3; clone_size: -
cdr3_nt: TGTGCCAGCAGCTTAGGGCGGATGCCTTCCGGCGAGCAGTACTTC; cdr3_aa: CASSLGRMPSGEQYF; v_call: TRBV11-2; d_call: -; j_call: TRBJ2-7; clone_size: -
cdr3_nt: TGTGCCAGCAGTGAAGCCGTACGATGGGGGGGAAGCACAGATACGCAGTATTTT; cdr3_aa: CASSEAVRWGGSTDTQYF; v_call: TRBV2; d_call: TRBD2; j_call: TRBJ2-3; clone_size: -
cdr3_nt: TGCGCCAGCAGGCTTGGGACAGCCAAATCCTCTGGAAACACCATATATTTT; cdr3_aa: CASRLGTAKSSGNTIYF; v_call: TRBV5-1; d_call: TRBD1; j_call: TRBJ1-3; clone_size: -